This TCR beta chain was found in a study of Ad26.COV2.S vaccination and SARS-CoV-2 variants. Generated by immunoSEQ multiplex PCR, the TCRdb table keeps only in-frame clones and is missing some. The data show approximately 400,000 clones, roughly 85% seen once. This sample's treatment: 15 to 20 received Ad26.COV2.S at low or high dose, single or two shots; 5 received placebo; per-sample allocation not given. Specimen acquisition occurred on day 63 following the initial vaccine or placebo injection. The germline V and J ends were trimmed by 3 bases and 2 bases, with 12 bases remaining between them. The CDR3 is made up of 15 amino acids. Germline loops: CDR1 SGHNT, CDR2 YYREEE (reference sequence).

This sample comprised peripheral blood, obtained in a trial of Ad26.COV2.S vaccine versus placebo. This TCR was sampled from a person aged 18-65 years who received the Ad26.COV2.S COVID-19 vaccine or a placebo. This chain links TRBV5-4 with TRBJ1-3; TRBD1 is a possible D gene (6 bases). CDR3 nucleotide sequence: TGTGCCAGCAGCTCCGGACAGCTCGCTGGAAACACCATATATTTT. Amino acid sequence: CASSSGQLAGNTIYF.